Given below is one TCR beta chain in context. This clonotype has a handful of counts. Its antigen remains unidentified. No base-level quality is on record; no much larger clone is a single base apart. The CDR3, cysteine through phenylalanine, is 16 amino acids long. This entry keeps only the CDR3 DNA: 48 bases, framed from base 1. As encoded in the germline V gene, CDR1 is MGHRA while CDR2 is YSYEKL. The trim is 8 bases for V and 0 bases for J, with a gap of 17 bases between the germline ends. The sample belongs to a study of blood T cells in healthy people across ages (dated by TCRdb to about 2015). With regard to the full study: In model experiments, template switching captured about one uniquely barcoded TCR beta cDNA molecule for every two T cells. The study measured age-related changes in TCR beta repertoire diversity using deep sequencing normalized with unique cDNA molecular identifiers. Four age groups were formed from the donors: young (average roughly 16 years), middle-aged (roughly 38), aged (62) and long-lived (around 82). To avoid experimental bias, donors of different ages were randomly spread across the sequencing lanes. Two additional independent replicas of 1 million unique cDNA reads from the same blood draw were analyzed for two donors (one aged 18 to 30 and one aged 80 or older). The research as a whole found: Compared with the aged group, the long-lived group had more naive CD4+ T cells, fewer expanded clones and increased TCR diversity, suggesting age selection. Donor CMV infection status was unknown, potentially confounding age-related changes in expanded clonotypes. The percentage of naive T cells measured by flow cytometry correlated strongly with observed TCR beta diversity. Bulk unsorted PBMC profiling prevented conclusive comparison of naive and antigen-experienced compartments. As age increased, observed TCR beta diversity per million T cells dropped in a roughly linear way, and a significant reduction was already evident by age about 36. Estimates of total diversity based on one million sequenced T cells were considered lower bounds and underestimates.

Donors were a few dozen systemically healthy Caucasian individuals from Russia aged about 6 to 100 years. Each donor gave roughly 9.5 milliliters of peripheral blood, collected into EDTA-treated Vacutainer tubes. Ficoll-Paque density-gradient centrifugation was used to isolate PBMCs, with at least 6.5 million per sample. Total RNA, at least 5 micrograms per sample, was extracted from PBMCs with Trizol reagent. The percentages of naive CD45RAhigh/CD27high T cells were determined by flow cytometry on a PBMC aliquot from every donor. To prepare the library, 5' RACE was applied. Sequenced using an Illumina HiSeq 2500. A second PCR of roughly 6 to 11 cycles was performed with a sample-barcoded 5' primer and a J-beta primer mix. A template-switch 5' adaptor carrying 12 random nucleotides introduced a unique molecular identifier onto each TCR beta cDNA molecule. Each sample yielded at least 2.5 million CDR3-containing paired-end reads. First-strand cDNA synthesis was performed from all RNA using the Mint cDNA synthesis kit, with priming by a TRBC-specific oligonucleotide. All cDNA was treated with uracil-DNA glycosylase and then went through a first 18-cycle PCR with the universal primers M1SS and BC2_uni_R. From the authors' description of their analysis: Each sample was normalized by randomly selecting 1 million high-quality reads, each carrying a distinct molecular identifier. Instead of being binned into consensus sequences, reads that shared molecular identifiers were thrown out. MiTCR, set to a Q25 quality threshold and the strictest error-elimination algorithm, was used for CDR3 identification, clonotype clustering and error correction. A nonparametric unseen species model using Euler transformation provided a lower-bound estimate of total TCR beta diversity. Through fastp at Q25 and MiXCR, TCRdb rebuilt clones from the public reads, retaining in-frame beta chains. Entries that share a CDR3 protein sequence are merged under the most common genes and DNA. The V and J calls here are based on TCRdb, not the publication. Within this sample are some 1 million distinct CDR3 sequences, with 40% to 50% of them counted one time only. The ten largest make up about 19% of the sample.

The sequence links TRBV4-1 to TRBJ2-1; the best D guess is TRBD1, with 5 bases matching. The sequenced sample consisted of blood. The clonotype was recovered from an older woman in good health. The CDR3 here reads CASAPLVGHSYNEQFF. The sequenced DNA is TGCGCCAGCGCCCCCCTAGTGGGGCACTCCTACAATGAGCAGTTCTTC.